This TCR beta chain stems from a study of blood T cell repertoires in COVID-19. Study information: The origin of the acute and convalescent COVID-19 samples was the United States, Italy and Spain.

Source study methods: Amplification with reference gene primers provided the estimates of nucleated cell counts. Profiled with immunoSEQ multiplex PCR; TCRdb holds only in-frame clones, not every one. The V and J calls and clone size come from that table; D and trimming were worked out from the DNA. This repertoire shows 200,000 to 300,000 clones, about 90% found once; its top ten account for roughly 3.9%. The CDR3 sequence is 13 residues long. The ends were cut back, 3 bases at V and 5 bases at J, with 7 bases in the middle. Germline V lookup: CDR1 LNHDA, CDR2 SQIVND (reference sequence). The TCR originated in a woman in her forties with acute or convalescent COVID-19. Material for sequencing was peripheral blood. V gene TRBV19 combines with J gene TRBJ2-2, with D tentatively TRBD2 (5 bases). The CDR3 region is CASSMRLTGELFF. As DNA, the CDR3 is TGTGCCAGTAGTATGCGACTAACCGGGGAGCTGTTTTTT.